The 26 T cell receptor beta chains listed next were all sequenced from one sample in a study of T cell changes during pregnancy in multiple sclerosis. The protocol was immunoSEQ multiplex PCR, while the TCRdb copy is restricted to in-frame clones and leaves out a portion. The profile shows about 42,000 clones, around 84% of them singletons. The sample here was CD4+ T cells from peripheral blood mononuclear cells, taken before pregnancy. The receptors stem from a female donor with multiple sclerosis, enrolled in a pregnancy study.

This sequence joins TRBV11-2 and TRBJ1-1; D is unclear. Germline V gives CDR1 SGHAT, CDR2 FQNNGV. V was shortened by 2 bases and J by 2 bases, with 12 bases between the two germline ends. The CDR3 extends over 15 amino acids. CDR3 region: CASSLLRGSNTEAFF. The CDR3 coding sequence is TGTGCCAGCAGCTTATTACGAGGGTCCAACACTGAAGCTTTCTTT.

This chain connects TRBV18 to TRBJ2-5; tentative D call: TRBD1 (5 bases). V was trimmed by 11 bases and J by 2 bases, leaving 15 bases between them. Looked up from germline, CDR1 is KGHSH and CDR2 is LQKENI. The CDR3 has 13 amino acids. In nucleotides, the CDR3 is TGTGCCGGCCAGGAGAGACAGCAAGAGACCCAGTACTTC. This translates into CAGQERQQETQYF.

The chain employs TRBV28 and TRBJ2-2, with 14 bases that match TRBD2. The germline V gene has CDR1 MDHEN and CDR2 SYDVKM. The CDR3 runs to 17 residues. The ends lost 6 bases at V and 4 bases at J; junction bases unmatched: 7. The DNA of the CDR3 is TGTGCCAGCAGCCATATGGGACTAGCGGGAGTCACCGGGGAGCTGTTTTTT. It yields the protein CASSHMGLAGVTGELFF.

The rearrangement joins TRBV7-3 to TRBJ2-3, with D maybe TRBD1 (6 bases). Trimming shortened V by 3 bases and J by 5 bases, and 12 bases separated the two germline ends. Germline V gene lookup returns CDR1 SGHTA and CDR2 FQGTGA. The CDR3 extends over 14 amino acids. The CDR3 nucleotides read TGTGCCAGCAGCTTCAGGGGTGGGCGAGATACGCAGTATTTT. Its translation: CASSFRGGRDTQYF. The whole variable domain, filled in from reference TRBV7-3 and TRBJ2-3, reads GAGVSQTPSNKVTEKGKYVELRCDPISGHTALYWYRQSLGQGPEFLIYFQGTGAADDSGLPNDRFFAVRPEGSVSTLKIQRTERGDSAVYLCASSFRGGRDTQYFGPGTRLTVL.

The chain has TRBV18 and TRBJ2-3; D uncertain. Germline V CDR1 and CDR2: KGHSH, LQKENI. Trimming took off 5 bases at V and 5 bases at J, with 17 bases between the two ends. The length of the CDR3 is 15 residues. Here the CDR3 DNA reads TGTGCCAGCTCATTGCTGGGCAGGCAACTAGATACGCAGTATTTT. This gives the protein CASSLLGRQLDTQYF.

The V and J genes are TRBV18 and TRBJ2-5; D is perhaps TRBD2 (6 bases). Germline V gene data show CDR1 as KGHSH and CDR2 as LQKENI. V was shortened by 2 bases and J by 2 bases, with 9 bases between the two germline ends. The CDR3 is made up of 14 amino acids. The CDR3 DNA sequence: TGTGCCAGCTCACCAGGGGGACTGCAAGAGACCCAGTACTTC. Encoded protein: CASSPGGLQETQYF.

This clone was recorded a few times. The chain joins TRBV11-1 to TRBJ2-2; D is perhaps TRBD2 (6 bases). Trimming took off 1 base at V and 8 bases at J, with 20 bases between the two ends. The CDR3 runs to 17 residues. Germline loops: CDR1 SGHAT, CDR2 FQDESV (reference sequence). CDR3 nucleotides: TGTGCCAGCAGCTTAGGAGGCAGAGGAGGGGCTCATGGGGAGCTGTTTTTT. Its translation is CASSLGGRGGAHGELFF.

The chain has TRBV19 and TRBJ1-3, with unresolved D. V dropped 5 bases and J dropped 2 bases, with 16 bases sitting between them. Germline V CDR1 and CDR2: LNHDA, SQIVND (reference sequence). This CDR3 spans 16 amino acids. The CDR3 spells CASSEVRLSTGNTIYF. The CDR3 DNA reads TGTGCCAGTAGTGAGGTTCGGTTATCGACTGGAAACACCATATATTTT.

With regard to this clone: Other DNA sequences from this sample encode an identical CDR3 as well. V usage is TRBV18 and J usage is TRBJ2-7, with 9 bases matching TRBD1. V dropped 3 bases and J dropped 3; count of bases not matched to a gene: 6. The length of the CDR3 is 15 residues. Germline V gene sequence: CDR1 KGHSH, CDR2 LQKENI. The CDR3 DNA reads as TGTGCCAGCTCACCGCCCGGGACAGGGAACTACGAGCAGTACTTC. It is translated as CASSPPGTGNYEQYF.

The rearrangement joins TRBV5-5 to TRBJ2-5; 8 bases are shared with TRBD1. This CDR3 contains 16 residues. Trimming took 0 bases from V and 4 from J; bases not matched to a gene: 8. From germline, CDR1 is SGHKS and CDR2 YYEKEE (reference sequence). CDR3 residues: CASSLGTGTFVETQYF. The DNA of the CDR3 is TGTGCCAGCAGCTTGGGGACAGGGACTTTCGTAGAGACCCAGTACTTC.

The genes are TRBV18 and TRBJ2-1, with 7 nucleotides matching TRBD2. V was pared by 7 bases and J by 6 bases, with 9 bases of the junction left unmatched. Germline-derived CDR1 and CDR2 are KGHSH and LQKENI. The CDR3 totals 14 residues. The CDR3 here is CASFPLGGSNEQFF. As DNA, the CDR3 is TGTGCCAGCTTCCCTCTGGGGGGGAGCAATGAGCAGTTCTTC.

This clone is a singleton in its sample. The J gene is TRBJ2-6, the V gene TRBV27; D is unclear. CDR3 length: 13 residues. The V and J ends lost 6 bases and 2 bases respectively, with 5 bases between them. Looked up from germline, CDR1 is MNHEY and CDR2 is SMNVEV (reference sequence). The CDR3 nucleotides read TGTGCCAGCAGATATCCTGGGGCCAACGTCCTGACTTTC. Its translation is CASRYPGANVLTF.

The chain combines TRBV19 with TRBJ1-5, with a weak D call TRBD1 (5 bases). The CDR3 has 17 amino acids. Looked up from germline, CDR1 is LNHDA and CDR2 is SQIVND (reference sequence). The V and J ends lost 3 bases and 2 bases respectively, with 17 bases between them. The chain's CDR3 is CASSIGAGGYRNQPQHF. In DNA form, the CDR3 reads TGTGCCAGTAGTATTGGGGCCGGGGGATATCGCAATCAGCCCCAGCATTTT.

The rearrangement uses TRBV7-9 and TRBJ1-1; TRBD1 matches 7 bases. The CDR3 covers 14 residues. V trimming: 3 bases; J trimming: 6 bases; junction bases outside the gene matches: 7. In germline, CDR1 is SEHNR, CDR2 FQNEAQ (reference sequence). The CDR3 region has the DNA TGTGCCAGCAGCTTCTCCGGGACAGTTGCTGAAGCTTTCTTT. As protein: CASSFSGTVAEAFF.

The V gene is TRBV15, the J gene TRBJ2-7, with TRBD2 matching over 8 bases. Germline trimming cut 5 bases from V and 2 bases from J; bases unmatched to any gene: 17. The CDR3 loop spans 18 amino acids. CDR1 and CDR2 from the germline V gene are LNHNV and YYDKDF (reference sequence). CDR3 residues: CATSRAGMAGGFPYEQYF. CDR3 nucleotide sequence: TGTGCCACCAGCCGAGCTGGAATGGCGGGAGGATTTCCCTACGAGCAGTACTTC.

The chain is built from TRBV5-4 and TRBJ2-7, with D perhaps matching TRBD2 (6 bases). Per germline, CDR1 SGHNT and CDR2 YYREEE (reference sequence). The CDR3 contains 15 residues. V lost 1 base to trimming and J lost 2 bases, with 13 bases between them. The CDR3 DNA reads as TGTGCCAGCAGCTTGTGGCGGGGTCCCCCCTACGAGCAGTACTTC. Translating it yields CASSLWRGPPYEQYF.

This chain joins TRBV5-1 and TRBJ1-4, with 9 bases that match TRBD1. Trimming at V came to 3 bases and at J to 4 bases, leaving 7 bases not matched to a gene. Germline V gives CDR1 SGHRS, CDR2 YFSETQ. The CDR3 consists of 16 residues. The CDR3 loop is CASSSFGQGSNEKLFF. The CDR3 nucleotides read TGCGCCAGCAGCTCATTCGGACAGGGGAGTAATGAAAAACTGTTTTTT.

In DNA form, the CDR3 reads TGTGCCAGCAGCTTAGACAGAATCCGAAACTATGGCTACACCTTC. Its translation is CASSLDRIRNYGYTF. The chain uses TRBV7-9 and TRBJ1-2; D ambiguous. The CDR3 extends over 15 amino acids. V lost 1 base to trimming and J lost 2 bases, with 11 bases between them. Looked up from germline, CDR1 is SEHNR and CDR2 is FQNEAQ (reference sequence).

The V call is TRBV6-5, the J call TRBJ2-4; D remains ambiguous. Germline V CDR1 and CDR2: MNHEY, SVGAGI. The ends were cut back, 0 bases at V and 0 bases at J, with 9 bases in the middle. The CDR3 covers 16 residues. CDR3 DNA sequence: TGTGCCAGCAGTTACTCGAGCCTTCTAGCCAAAAACATTCAGTACTTC. It specifies CASSYSSLLAKNIQYF.

J is TRBJ2-5 and V is TRBV18; D is possibly TRBD1 (6 bases). The length of the CDR3 is 15 residues. Germline V gives CDR1 KGHSH, CDR2 LQKENI. V was cut by 4 bases and J by 5 bases, with 17 bases left in between. CDR3 in DNA: TGTGCCAGCTCACTTATGACAGGAGGTCCGGAGACCCAGTACTTC. Translating gives CASSLMTGGPETQYF.

V gene TRBV7-2 combines with J gene TRBJ2-1, with 13 bases lining up with TRBD2. V dropped 4 bases and J dropped 9; count of bases not matched to a gene: 9. Germline loops: CDR1 SGHTA, CDR2 FQGNSA. The CDR3 loop spans 16 amino acids. CDR3 DNA sequence: TGTGCCAGCAGCTCTTCACTAGCGGGAGGGCCTAGTGAGCAGTTCTTC. Amino acids: CASSSSLAGGPSEQFF.

The genes are TRBV5-1 and TRBJ1-3, with TRBD1 matching 11 bases. Losses at the gene ends were 4 bases for V and 7 bases for J; bases not matched to a gene: 7. In germline, CDR1 is SGHRS, CDR2 YFSETQ. CDR3 size: 15 residues. The CDR3 sequence: CASSGQGQGGNTIYF. CDR3 sequence (DNA): TGCGCCAGCAGCGGACAGGGACAGGGGGGGAACACCATATATTTT. Based on the CDR3 plus reference TRBV5-1 and TRBJ1-3, the full variable domain is KAGVTQTPRYLIKTRGQQVTLSCSPISGHRSVSWYQQTPGQGLQFLFEYFSETQRNKGNFPGRFSGRQFSNSRSEMNVSTLELGDSALYLCASSGQGQGGNTIYFGEGSWLTVV.

The chain has TRBV14 and TRBJ1-2; the D is unclear. The CDR3 consists of 13 residues. Germline CDR1 SGHDN, CDR2 FVKESK. V lost 0 bases, J lost 4 bases, and 6 bases lay in between. The CDR3 spells CASSQDISYGYTF. CDR3 DNA: TGTGCCAGCAGCCAAGATATCAGCTATGGCTACACCTTC.

The CDR3 protein is CASSGQVQETQYF. CDR3 DNA sequence: TGTGCCAGCAGCGGACAGGTCCAAGAGACCCAGTACTTC. The V gene is TRBV6-1, the J gene TRBJ2-5; 7 nucleotides agree with TRBD1. V lost 6 bases to trimming and J lost 1 base; unmatched junction nucleotides: 2. This CDR3 contains 13 residues. In germline, CDR1 is MNHNS, CDR2 SASEGT.

The CDR3 spells CASSQVNLGSGNTIYF. DNA of the CDR3: TGTGCCAGCAGCCAGGTGAACTTGGGCAGTGGAAACACCATATATTTT. The V and J genes are TRBV4-2 and TRBJ1-3; D gene uncertain. This CDR3 is 16 amino acids long. Germline loops: CDR1 LGHNA, CDR2 YNFKEQ. Trimming removed 3 bases from V and 3 bases from J, with 15 bases in between.

The chain is built from TRBV6-1 and TRBJ2-1, with TRBD2 matching 9 bases. Germline V CDR1 and CDR2: MNHNS, SASEGT. With 4 bases clipped from V and 5 bases from J, the junction kept 9 bases outside the gene matches. This CDR3 is built from 16 residues. The CDR3 coding sequence is TGTGCCAGCAGTGCCCTAAGCGGGGGGCGGCACAATGAGCAGTTCTTC. Translating gives CASSALSGGRHNEQFF.